These 18 T cell receptor beta chains originate from one sample sequenced in a study of B cell selection in AIRE deficiency. Clones were read by immunoSEQ multiplex PCR, and TCRdb kept only the in-frame ones, dropping some. The data show tens of thousands of clones, about 98% seen once. Sorting defined conventional CD4 T cells as CD4+CD127+. Sequencing input: conventional CD4+ T cells sorted from PBMCs. Receptors were obtained from a human donor with AIRE deficiency.

This rearrangement joins TRBV28 to TRBJ2-7; D may correspond to TRBD1 or TRBD2 (5 bases each). V was cut by 5 bases and J by 4 bases, with 18 bases left in between. CDR1 is MDHEN and CDR2 is SYDVKM in the germline V gene. This CDR3 comprises 15 residues. CDR3 loop: CASSRGGQGAYEQYF. CDR3 DNA sequence: TGTGCCAGCAGTCGGGGTGGGCAGGGAGCATACGAGCAGTACTTC.

V is TRBV28 and J is TRBJ1-4; a possible D gene is TRBD1 (6 bases). CDR3 length: 18 amino acids. V was pared by 3 bases and J by 4 bases, with 21 bases between. CDR1 is MDHEN, CDR2 SYDVKM, per germline. The CDR3 spells CASSFSFSGRGNNEKLFF. CDR3 in DNA: TGTGCCAGCAGTTTTTCCTTTTCTGGGAGGGGGAATAATGAAAAACTGTTTTTT.

This clone was detected once. The chain recombines TRBV9 with TRBJ2-2, with a tentative D call TRBD1 (6 bases). The CDR3 extends over 16 amino acids. CDR1 SGDLS and CDR2 YYNGEE come from the germline V gene. The V end was cut by 3 bases, the J end by 3 bases, with 15 bases between. The CDR3 loop reads CASSAHFNRDTGELFF. The CDR3 bases are TGTGCCAGCAGCGCCCATTTCAACAGGGACACCGGGGAGCTGTTTTTT.

The chain combines TRBV5-6 with TRBJ1-6; D remains unclear. CDR3 size: 13 residues. V shed 4 bases and J shed 10 bases, with 12 bases lying between them. The V gene's germline CDR1 is SGHDT and CDR2 YYEEEE. The CDR3 nucleotides read TGTGCCAGCAGCCAACGGGGAACCTCACCCCTCCACTTT. This gives the protein CASSQRGTSPLHF.

The chain employs TRBV2 and TRBJ2-2; TRBD2 aligns across 8 bases. J lost 4 bases, V lost 1 base, and 2 bases had no gene match. Germline-derived CDR1 and CDR2 are SNHLY and FYNNEI. The CDR3 length is 15 residues. CDR3 sequence reads: CASSEEAGVTGELFF. DNA for the CDR3: TGTGCCAGCAGTGAAGAAGCGGGGGTCACCGGGGAGCTGTTTTTT.

This rearrangement joins TRBV12-5 to TRBJ1-4; 8 nucleotides agree with TRBD1. The trim removed 1 base at V and 6 bases at J, leaving 4 bases unmatched. Germline loops: CDR1 LGHNT, CDR2 FRNRAP. This CDR3 has 15 residues. The CDR3 loop reads CASGLGTGSDEKLFF. The CDR3 coding sequence is TGTGCTAGTGGTTTGGGGACAGGGAGTGATGAAAAACTGTTTTTT.

The gene calls are TRBV6-5 and TRBJ2-7; 9 bases match TRBD1. Germline V lookup: CDR1 MNHEY, CDR2 SVGAGI. V gave up 4 bases and J gave up 3 bases; unmatched junction bases: 7. CDR3 length: 15 residues. In DNA, the CDR3 is TGTGCCAGCAGTTCGCCGGGACAGGGAGGCTACGAGCAGTACTTC. It encodes CASSSPGQGGYEQYF.

V is TRBV5-4 and J is TRBJ2-1; TRBD2 matches at 8 bases. The trim removed 10 bases at V and 1 base at J, leaving 16 bases unmatched. There are 17 residues in the CDR3. Germline V gives CDR1 SGHNT, CDR2 YYREEE (reference sequence). The CDR3 loop is CAGYEIRAGVSYNEQFF. The CDR3 bases are TGTGCCGGATACGAGATAAGAGCGGGAGTATCCTACAATGAGCAGTTCTTC.

This clone has a single count. J is TRBJ2-2 and V is TRBV2, with 11 bases fitting TRBD1. Germline CDR1 and CDR2: SNHLY and FYNNEI. The CDR3 covers 17 residues. Trimming at V came to 4 bases and at J to 5 bases, leaving 9 bases not matched to a gene. The CDR3 here is CASSGLPDRGLTGELFF. For the CDR3, the DNA is TGTGCCAGCAGTGGGCTTCCGGACAGGGGGCTGACCGGGGAGCTGTTTTTT.

The chain links TRBV5-4 to TRBJ2-2, with 9 bases identical to TRBD1. J lost 1 base, V lost 9 bases, and 4 bases had no gene match. Looked up from germline, CDR1 is SGHNT and CDR2 is YYREEE (reference sequence). The CDR3 sequence is 14 residues long. CDR3 DNA sequence: TGTGCCACCTGGGACAGGGAGAACACCGGGGAGCTGTTTTTT. It codes for CATWDRENTGELFF.

This clone was seen just once. This rearrangement joins TRBV10-1 to TRBJ2-3; a possible D gene is TRBD2 (5 bases). There are 15 residues in the CDR3. CDR1 and CDR2 (germline): WNHNN, SYGVQD (reference sequence). The V gene lost 0 bases and the J gene lost 1 base, with 8 bases spanning the gap. CDR3 DNA sequence: TGCGCCAGCAGTGAGTCTGGGAGAGGCACAGATACGCAGTATTTT. Protein sequence: CASSESGRGTDTQYF.

The chain links TRBV29-1 to TRBJ1-5; D is ambiguous. The germline V gene has CDR1 SQVTM and CDR2 ANQGSEA. Trimming removed 5 bases at V and 2 bases at J, with 16 bases between. The CDR3 contains 15 residues. The CDR3 sequence: CSVQPGGSGNQPQHF. DNA of the CDR3: TGCAGCGTTCAACCAGGAGGCAGTGGCAATCAGCCCCAGCATTTT.

The chain combines TRBV7-2 with TRBJ2-2; TRBD1 or TRBD2 may be the D gene (5 bases each). The length of the CDR3 is 13 residues. V shed 3 bases and J shed 8 bases, with 10 bases lying between them. Germline CDR1 SGHTA, CDR2 FQGNSA. The CDR3 DNA is TGTGCCAGCAGCTTGATGGGGGAAGGGGAGCTGTTTTTT. It encodes CASSLMGEGELFF.

The chain recombines TRBV7-2 with TRBJ2-2; D is possibly TRBD1 (6 bases). The germline V gene has CDR1 SGHTA and CDR2 FQGNSA. There are 15 residues in the CDR3. Trimming left V 6 bases short and J 4 bases short, with 15 bases between. The CDR3 loop reads CASRSGALSTGELFF. Written as DNA, the CDR3 is TGTGCCAGCAGATCAGGGGCGCTCAGCACCGGGGAGCTGTTTTTT.

The CDR3 nucleotides read TGTGCCAGCAGCGTAGGAGACACAGATGAGGTGCAGCCCCAGCATTTT. This codes for CASSVGDTDEVQPQHF. The chain recombines TRBV9 with TRBJ1-5; no reliable D call. This CDR3 comprises 16 residues. Per the germline V gene, CDR1 is SGDLS and CDR2 is YYNGEE. V lost 0 bases, J lost 7 bases, and 17 bases lay in between.

The J gene is TRBJ1-5, the V gene TRBV4-1, with D possibly TRBD1 on 5 matching bases. The CDR3 has 15 amino acids. The V end lost 1 base, the J end lost 6 bases, and 13 bases lay between the germline ends. The germline V gene encodes CDR1 MGHRA and CDR2 YSYEKL. The CDR3 protein is CASSQARDARQPQHF. The CDR3 DNA reads TGCGCCAGCAGCCAAGCCCGGGACGCCCGTCAGCCCCAGCATTTT.

V gene TRBV9 combines with J gene TRBJ2-5, with 11 bases identical to TRBD1. CDR3 length: 15 amino acids. CDR1 and CDR2 from the germline V gene are SGDLS and YYNGEE. V was clipped by 2 bases and J by 5 bases; unmatched bases: 5. The CDR3 DNA reads TGTGCCAGCAGCGTCAGGACAGGGGGCGAGGAGACCCAGTACTTC. Translating it yields CASSVRTGGEETQYF.

The table lists this clone with a count of one. The chain joins TRBV4-3 to TRBJ2-5; D ambiguous. Germline V lookup: CDR1 LGHNA, CDR2 YSLEER. This CDR3 has 14 amino acids. V was pared by 0 bases and J by 5 bases, with 10 bases between. Here the CDR3 DNA reads TGCGCCAGCAGCCAAGATCTTAGTCTGGAGACCCAGTACTTC. Amino acids: CASSQDLSLETQYF.